One and the same sample provided the 17 T cell receptor beta chains below, sequenced in a study of blood T cell repertoires in COVID-19. TCRdb's copy holds only in-frame clones and misses some; the assay was immunoSEQ multiplex PCR. The sample has around 450,000 clones, roughly 91% seen once. The source material was peripheral blood. Source of these receptors: a woman in her twenties or thirties with acute or convalescent COVID-19.

This clone has a single count. V usage is TRBV18 and J usage is TRBJ2-7, with D perhaps TRBD1 (6 bases). Trimming left V 4 bases short and J 2 bases short, with 9 bases between. The germline gives CDR1 KGHSH, CDR2 LQKENI. CDR3 length: 13 amino acids. The CDR3 region is CASSRQEAYEQYF. DNA of the CDR3: TGTGCCAGCTCACGACAGGAAGCCTACGAGCAGTACTTC.

Only a few counts were recorded for this clone. The chain recombines TRBV7-8 with TRBJ2-3, with 9 positions matching TRBD2. The CDR3 runs to 14 residues. CDR1 SGHVS and CDR2 FQNEAQ come from the germline V gene. Trimming at V came to 5 bases and at J to 5 bases, leaving 5 bases not matched to a gene. Here the CDR3 DNA reads TGTGCCAGCAGCCGGACTAGCGCTGGAGATACGCAGTATTTT. Its protein is CASSRTSAGDTQYF.

This chain connects TRBV2 to TRBJ1-5; D uncertain. The germline gives CDR1 SNHLY, CDR2 FYNNEI. CDR3 length equals 15 residues. Trimming took off 6 bases at V and 8 bases at J, with 20 bases between the two ends. CDR3 residues: CASSRRSTAGKPQHF. The CDR3 nucleotides read TGTGCCAGCAGCCGAAGGAGTACGGCCGGGAAGCCCCAGCATTTT. Drawing the rest from reference TRBV2 and TRBJ1-5, the complete variable domain is EPEVTQTPSHQVTQMGQEVILRCVPISNHLYFYWYRQILGQKVEFLVSFYNNEISEKSEIFDDQFSVERPDGSNFTLKIRSTKLEDSAMYFCASSRRSTAGKPQHFGDGTRLSIL.

V and J are TRBV10-3 and TRBJ2-2, with TRBD2 matching 10 bases. V lost 0 bases and J lost 4; bases outside the gene matches: 8. This CDR3 region has 18 residues. From germline, CDR1 is ENHRY and CDR2 SYGVKD. CDR3 nucleotides: TGTGCCATCAGTGAGTCGCCGGCTAGCGGGGGTGGCACCGGGGAGCTGTTTTTT. Protein sequence: CAISESPASGGGTGELFF.

The chain recombines TRBV30 with TRBJ1-2, with 7 bases lining up with TRBD1. Per germline, CDR1 GTSNPN and CDR2 SVGIG (reference sequence). This CDR3 is 13 amino acids long. Losses at the gene ends were 0 bases for V and 7 bases for J; bases not matched to a gene: 5. The CDR3 DNA sequence: TGTGCCTGGAGTGTACGACAGGGAACTGGCTACACCTTC. Its protein product is CAWSVRQGTGYTF.

V gene TRBV9 combines with J gene TRBJ1-1; D may be TRBD1 (6 bases). CDR3 length equals 13 residues. Between the trimmed V and J ends, which lost 4 bases and 6 bases, there was a span of 13 bases. Germline-derived CDR1 and CDR2 are SGDLS and YYNGEE. As DNA, the CDR3 is TGTGCCAGCAGCCCCCGCCCAGGGGCTGAAGCTTTCTTT. Amino acid sequence: CASSPRPGAEAFF. The full variable domain, with the rest looked up from reference TRBV9 and TRBJ1-1, is DSGVTQTPKHLITATGQRVTLRCSPRSGDLSVYWYQQSLDQGLQFLIQYYNGEERAKGNILERFSAQQFPDLHSELNLSSLELGDSALYFCASSPRPGAEAFFGQGTRLTVV.

The chain recombines TRBV18 with TRBJ1-1; D remains unclear. This CDR3 has 15 amino acids. The ends were cut back, 6 bases at V and 1 base at J, with 15 bases in the middle. Germline V gene sequence: CDR1 KGHSH, CDR2 LQKENI. The CDR3 DNA sequence: TGTGCCAGCTCGCCCCCCCCTTTGAGGAACACTGAAGCTTTCTTT. This codes for CASSPPPLRNTEAFF. The full variable domain, with the rest looked up from reference TRBV18 and TRBJ1-1, is NAGVMQNPRHLVRRRGQEARLRCSPMKGHSHVYWYRQLPEEGLKFMVYLQKENIIDESGMPKERFSAEFPKEGPSILRIQQVVRGDSAAYFCASSPPPLRNTEAFFGQGTRLTVV.

On this clone itself: The identical CDR3 is also encoded by other nucleotide sequences in the sample. The V call is TRBV27, the J call TRBJ2-7; D is possibly TRBD1 (6 bases). CDR1 and CDR2 from the germline V gene are MNHEY and SMNVEV (reference sequence). This CDR3 region has 13 residues. V was cut by 5 bases and J by 4 bases, with 12 bases left in between. This chain's CDR3 is CASSPQTGYEQYF. DNA of the CDR3: TGTGCCAGCAGTCCGCAAACAGGGTACGAGCAGTACTTC.

DNA for the CDR3: TGTGCCAGTAGTATAGATGACCGGAGCACTTTCTTT. Protein: CASSIDDRSTFF. The J gene is TRBJ1-1, the V gene TRBV19, with D unresolved. The CDR3 spans 12 residues. Trimming removed 0 bases from V and 12 bases from J, with 11 bases in between. CDR1 is LNHDA and CDR2 is SQIVND in the germline V gene (reference sequence).

This clone was seen repeatedly, ten times or more. The chain combines TRBV24-1 with TRBJ2-3; D not resolved. Deletions cut 5 bases from V and 14 bases from J, with 16 bases between. The CDR3 sequence is 12 residues long. Germline lookup yields CDR1 KGHDR and CDR2 SFDVKD. CDR3 residues: CATSGDDSNLYF. The CDR3 nucleotides are TGTGCCACCAGTGGTGATGACTCGAACCTGTATTTT.

CDR3 region: CASSYPGYGYTF. CDR3 coding DNA: TGTGCCAGCAGTTATCCCGGCTATGGCTACACCTTC. The chain couples TRBV6-5 to TRBJ1-2; D uncertain. With 3 bases removed from V and 4 bases from J, the gap between germline ends came to 6 bases. This CDR3 is 12 amino acids long. Germline V gene sequence: CDR1 MNHEY, CDR2 SVGAGI.

V gene TRBV12-3 or TRBV12-4 combines with J gene TRBJ1-1; tentatively, D is TRBD1 (6 bases). The CDR3 has 13 amino acids. Deletions cut 5 bases from V and 8 bases from J, with 15 bases between. CDR3 sequence (DNA): TGTGCCAGCAGTCGCGCGGACAGTAAAGAAGCTTTCTTT. Translation: CASSRADSKEAFF.

The chain recombines TRBV25-1 with TRBJ2-7; possibly TRBD2 for D (6 bases). The V and J ends lost 8 bases and 4 bases respectively, with 12 bases between them. The CDR3 sequence is 12 residues long. CDR1 and CDR2 from the germline V gene are MGHDK and SYGVNS. The CDR3, as DNA: TGTGCCAGCGGGACGGAGGGTTACGAGCAGTACTTC. It specifies CASGTEGYEQYF.

For this clone: This specimen includes other DNA sequences encoding the same CDR3. V gene TRBV5-1 combines with J gene TRBJ2-1; D is uncertain. V was trimmed by 2 bases and J by 7 bases, leaving 4 bases between them. CDR3 length: 11 amino acids. Germline V gene lookup returns CDR1 SGHRS and CDR2 YFSETQ. The CDR3 reads CASSFSNEQFF. In DNA form, the CDR3 reads TGCGCCAGCAGCTTTTCGAATGAGCAGTTCTTC.

This chain connects TRBV9 to TRBJ2-1; D is perhaps TRBD2 (7 bases). V was pared by 0 bases and J by 6 bases, with 16 bases between. Germline V gene lookup returns CDR1 SGDLS and CDR2 YYNGEE. The CDR3 is 16 residues long. The CDR3 loop reads CASSVALRGGSNEQFF. DNA for the CDR3: TGTGCCAGCAGCGTAGCTCTGAGGGGGGGCAGCAATGAGCAGTTCTTC. Full variable domain (outside the CDR3, taken from reference TRBV9 and TRBJ2-1): DSGVTQTPKHLITATGQRVTLRCSPRSGDLSVYWYQQSLDQGLQFLIQYYNGEERAKGNILERFSAQQFPDLHSELNLSSLELGDSALYFCASSVALRGGSNEQFFGPGTRLTVL.

The gene calls are TRBV19 and TRBJ1-1, with 10 bases matching TRBD1. The trim removed 5 bases at V and 1 base at J, leaving 4 bases unmatched. In germline, CDR1 is LNHDA, CDR2 SQIVND (reference sequence). This CDR3 is 15 amino acids long. The CDR3 sequence is CASSVTGGENTEAFF. CDR3 nucleotide sequence: TGTGCCAGTAGTGTGACAGGGGGCGAGAACACTGAAGCTTTCTTT.

The rearrangement uses TRBV5-5 and TRBJ1-2; D gene uncertain. Deletions cut 0 bases from V and 0 bases from J, with 9 bases between. Per germline, CDR1 SGHKS and CDR2 YYEKEE (reference sequence). This CDR3 region has 15 residues. CDR3 amino acids: CASSLGLAANYGYTF. CDR3 nucleotides: TGTGCCAGCAGCTTGGGACTGGCAGCTAACTATGGCTACACCTTC.